These 9 T cell receptor beta chains were all obtained from the same sample, sequenced in a study of cytomegalovirus exposure and HLA in healthy donors (TCRdb year 2017). The library was generated by the immunoSEQ multiplex PCR assay. For the multiplex PCR, a mixture combining 60 forward primers for TCR Vbeta segments and 13 reverse primers for TCR Jbeta segments was used. Sourced from immuneACCESS, this table was stored by TCRdb with only in-frame sequences that have V and J called. A share of the clones is absent; for the studies checked, an unresolved V gene accounts for under half, and the remainder has no known explanation. For this sample the table gives about 120,000 clones, of which approximately 80% were detected only once. The ten largest account for more than 1.4% of the sample. The sequencing sample was made of PBMCs. These receptors were obtained from a woman under 30 in good health and CMV-seronegative.

About this clone: The sample has other DNA sequences that encode this CDR3 too. The chain employs TRBV6-5 and TRBJ2-7, with D possibly being TRBD2 (6 bases). The V and J ends lost 3 bases and 4 bases respectively, with 10 bases between them. Germline V gene sequence: CDR1 MNHEY, CDR2 SVGAGI. CDR3 length: 13 amino acids. The CDR3 DNA follows: TGTGCCAGCAGTTATTCCGCGGGGTACGAGCAGTACTTC. Residues: CASSYSAGYEQYF.

The V gene is TRBV4-3, the J gene TRBJ2-3; unclear D gene. The CDR3 is 15 amino acids. Germline CDR1 is LGHNA and CDR2 is YSLEER. With 2 bases removed from V and 1 base from J, the gap between germline ends came to 10 bases. The CDR3 nucleotides read TGCGCCAGCAGCCAACGGCGGTGGGGCACAGATACGCAGTATTTT. Residues: CASSQRRWGTDTQYF.

This clone has a handful of counts. The CDR3 DNA reads TGTGCCAGCAGCGTTGGAGTCGGGGACAGGGCCTACGAGCAGTACTTC. Its protein product is CASSVGVGDRAYEQYF. This chain connects TRBV9 to TRBJ2-7; 9 bases are a match to TRBD1. V shed 2 bases and J 2 bases; nucleotides not matched to a gene: 8. This CDR3 has 16 amino acids. CDR1 is SGDLS, CDR2 YYNGEE, per germline.

This clone showed up just a few times. This chain links TRBV5-6 with TRBJ2-3; D is perhaps TRBD1 (6 bases). Trimming removed 6 bases at V and 0 bases at J, with 17 bases between. Germline V gives CDR1 SGHDT, CDR2 YYEEEE. The CDR3 is made up of 16 amino acids. CDR3 sequence (DNA): TGTGCCAGCAAAGGCAGGGGCCCAACTAGCACAGATACGCAGTATTTT. This sequence encodes CASKGRGPTSTDTQYF.

This chain uses TRBV7-8 with TRBJ1-2, with TRBD1 matching 7 bases. V gave up 4 bases and J gave up 2 bases; unmatched junction bases: 10. CDR3 size: 16 residues. CDR1 and CDR2 from the germline V gene are SGHVS and FQNEAQ. The CDR3 nucleotides read TGTGCCAGCAGCTCGTGGACAGGAAGAACAAACTATGGCTACACCTTC. Protein: CASSSWTGRTNYGYTF.

The chain uses TRBV10-3 and TRBJ1-5; possible D gene TRBD1, 5 bases. Germline assignment: CDR1 ENHRY and CDR2 SYGVKD. The CDR3 sequence is 15 residues long. V gave up 8 bases and J gave up 0 bases, with 14 bases separating them. The CDR3 coding sequence is TGTGCCATCGGGCAGGGAGGGAATAGCAATCAGCCCCAGCATTTT. Protein: CAIGQGGNSNQPQHF.

This clone was seen only a few times. The chain combines TRBV4-2 with TRBJ2-1, with 12 bases that match TRBD1. Germline V gene lookup returns CDR1 LGHNA and CDR2 YNFKEQ. The CDR3 sequence is 16 residues long. V gave up 1 base and J gave up 7 bases; unmatched junction bases: 5. Here the CDR3 reads CASSQVLGQGANEQFF. In DNA, the CDR3 is TGTGCCAGCAGCCAAGTGTTGGGACAGGGGGCAAATGAGCAGTTCTTC.

The CDR3 spells CASSTPDRAGYTF. The DNA for the CDR3 is TGTGCCAGTAGTACCCCGGACAGGGCGGGCTACACCTTC. The chain combines TRBV19 with TRBJ1-2, with 8 positions matching TRBD1. CDR3 length: 13 residues. The germline gives CDR1 LNHDA, CDR2 SQIVND (reference sequence). V shed 4 bases, J shed 8 bases, and the junction held 6 bases outside the gene matches.

The chain couples TRBV4-2 to TRBJ1-2; 8 bases are shared with TRBD1. Germline V gene lookup returns CDR1 LGHNA and CDR2 YNFKEQ. The J segment lost 4 bases and the V segment lost 3 bases, leaving 10 bases of the junction unmatched. CDR3 length: 16 residues. The CDR3 sequence: CASSQYPGQEVYGYTF. In DNA, the CDR3 is TGTGCCAGCAGCCAGTACCCGGGACAGGAGGTCTATGGCTACACCTTC.